This is a list of T cell receptor beta chains from one sample in a study of control samples from healthy donors and cancer patients. The table came from immunoSEQ multiplex PCR; TCRdb's copy has only in-frame clones and leaves some out. Of 99,000 or so clones listed, around 82% are singletons. Sample: blood. The receptors here all came from a man in his 60s in good health. The CDR3 runs from the conserved cysteine through the conserved F or W. A D gene is named only where the DNA matches it firmly. Clone sizes are given selectively: once, few, many, or a class where the clone is expanded.

size: few
D: .
J: TRBJ2-5
V: TRBV30
DNA: TGTGCCTGGAGTGTACTAAACCAAGAGACCCAGTACTTC
CDR3: CAWSVLNQETQYF

size: .
D: .
J: TRBJ1-1
V: TRBV7-9
DNA: TGTGCCAGCAGCCGACAGAACACTGAAGCTTTCTTT
CDR3: CASSRQNTEAFF

size: .
D: TRBD2
J: TRBJ2-1
V: TRBV29-1
DNA: TGCAGCGTTCCGAAGCGGGAGTGGTCCTACAATGAGCAGTTCTTC
CDR3: CSVPKREWSYNEQFF

size: .
D: TRBD1
J: TRBJ2-5
V: TRBV6-5
DNA: TGTGCCAGCAGTTTGAGGACAGGGGGCGGAGAGACCCAGTACTTC
CDR3: CASSLRTGGGETQYF

size: .
D: TRBD2
J: TRBJ2-7
V: TRBV6-5
DNA: TGTGCCAGCAAGGCGGGGGATCGATACGAGCAGTACTTC
CDR3: CASKAGDRYEQYF

size: .
D: TRBD2
J: TRBJ2-5
V: TRBV6-5
DNA: TGTGCCAGCAGTTTCGGACTAGCGGGGGAAACCCAGTACTTC
CDR3: CASSFGLAGETQYF

size: .
D: .
J: TRBJ1-6
V: TRBV7-8
DNA: TGTGCCAGCAGCTTAGAGGCAGGGAAAAGCAATTCACCCCTCCACTTT
CDR3: CASSLEAGKSNSPLHF

size: once
D: .
J: TRBJ2-1
V: TRBV9
DNA: TGTGCCAGCAGCGTAGGTCTGAATTTAGGTCGCTACAATGAGCAGTTCTTC
CDR3: CASSVGLNLGRYNEQFF

size: .
D: .
J: TRBJ1-6
V: TRBV3-1/TRBV3-2
DNA: TGTGCCAGCAGCCAAGATCTTGTGAGGGGCCGACAACTGAATTCACCCCTCCACTTT
CDR3: CASSQDLVRGRQLNSPLHF

size: .
D: .
J: TRBJ2-1
V: TRBV29-1
DNA: TGCAGCGTTGACCGGGACACCAATGAGCAGTTCTTC
CDR3: CSVDRDTNEQFF